Following are 20 T cell receptor beta chains from one sample sequenced in a study of blood T cell repertoires in COVID-19. Data came from immunoSEQ multiplex PCR; TCRdb stores just in-frame clones and leaves some out. The repertoire includes 120,000 or so clones, approximately 80% of them detected once, and 25% sits in the top ten. The sample taken for sequencing was peripheral blood. These receptors were collected from a human donor in a cohort sampled during active COVID-19.

The gene calls are TRBV14 and TRBJ2-2; TRBD1 agrees at 8 bases. Germline V gives CDR1 SGHDN, CDR2 FVKESK. J gave up 1 base and V 7 bases, and 2 bases lay outside the gene matches. The CDR3 is made up of 14 amino acids. The CDR3 loop is CASTTGGNTGELFF. CDR3 coding DNA: TGTGCCAGCACCACAGGGGGGAACACCGGGGAGCTGTTTTTT.

This chain connects TRBV25-1 to TRBJ2-1, with D possibly being TRBD1 (6 bases). CDR1 and CDR2 (germline): MGHDK, SYGVNS. V gave up 4 bases and J gave up 4 bases, with 17 bases separating them. This CDR3 region has 16 residues. The CDR3 coding sequence is TGTGCCAGCAGTGCATTAGGGACACTATCATACAATGAGCAGTTCTTC. It translates to CASSALGTLSYNEQFF.

The chain joins TRBV7-2 to TRBJ2-3, with 15 nucleotides matching TRBD2. V was pared by 5 bases and J by 7 bases, with 10 bases of the junction left unmatched. The CDR3 spans 17 residues. Looked up from germline, CDR1 is SGHTA and CDR2 is FQGNSA. CDR3 in amino acids: CASSPMGLAGGPNTQYF. CDR3 coding DNA: TGTGCCAGCAGCCCCATGGGACTAGCGGGAGGACCCAATACGCAGTATTTT. Looking up the rest from reference TRBV7-2 and TRBJ2-3 gives the full variable domain: GAGVSQSPSNKVTEKGKDVELRCDPISGHTALYWYRQSLGQGLEFLIYFQGNSAPDKSGLPSDRFSAERTGGSVSTLTIQRTQQEDSAVYLCASSPMGLAGGPNTQYFGPGTRLTVL.

The chain carries TRBV7-8 and TRBJ2-1; TRBD2 matches 8 bases. J lost 5 bases, V lost 3 bases, and 3 bases had no gene match. Germline CDR1 reads SGHVS; CDR2 reads FQNEAQ. This CDR3 spans 14 amino acids. The DNA of the CDR3 is TGTGCCAGCAGCTTCGGGACTAGTGACAATGAGCAGTTCTTC. As protein: CASSFGTSDNEQFF.

This clone was counted only a few times. The chain links TRBV7-6 to TRBJ1-5, with D perhaps TRBD1 (5 bases). The CDR3 runs 14 residues. Trimming removed 2 bases at V and 4 bases at J, with 9 bases between. Per germline, CDR1 SGHVS and CDR2 FNYEAQ. Here the CDR3 DNA reads TGTGCCAGCAGCTTATCGACAGTTAATCAGCCCCAGCATTTT. Translated: CASSLSTVNQPQHF. Full variable domain (rest looked up from reference TRBV7-6 and TRBJ1-5): GAGVSQSPRYKVTKRGQDVALRCDPISGHVSLYWYRQALGQGPEFLTYFNYEAQQDKSGLPNDRFSAERPEGSISTLTIQRTEQRDSAMYRCASSLSTVNQPQHFGDGTRLSIL.

The chain combines TRBV5-1 with TRBJ2-7; 9 nucleotides match TRBD1. The CDR3 has 15 residues. Per germline, CDR1 SGHRS and CDR2 YFSETQ. J gave up 4 bases and V 3 bases, and 8 bases lay outside the gene matches. The CDR3 DNA sequence: TGCGCCAGCAGCTCATACGGGACAGGGCATTACGAGCAGTACTTC. Protein: CASSSYGTGHYEQYF.

This clone has only a few counts. The CDR3 DNA reads TGTGCCAGCAGTTTAGGTAGGACTAGCCACAATGAGCAGTTCTTC. Amino acid sequence: CASSLGRTSHNEQFF. This sequence joins TRBV27 and TRBJ2-1; 8 nucleotides match TRBD2. The CDR3 runs 15 residues. Germline CDR1 MNHEY, CDR2 SMNVEV (reference sequence). With 2 bases clipped from V and 5 bases from J, the junction kept 5 bases outside the gene matches.

In its sample, this clone was seen once. The V and J genes are TRBV19 and TRBJ2-7; 12 bases line up with TRBD2. Germline V gene lookup returns CDR1 LNHDA and CDR2 SQIVND (reference sequence). This CDR3 has 17 residues. Trimming removed 6 bases from V and 2 bases from J; junction bases left unmatched: 11. The CDR3 DNA follows: TGTGCCAGTAGCTCCCCGGGACTAGCGGGCGAAACCTACGAGCAGTACTTC. Encoded protein: CASSSPGLAGETYEQYF.

The chain carries TRBV6-2 or TRBV6-3 and TRBJ1-1, with D uncertain. The CDR3 totals 12 residues. V was trimmed by 5 bases and J by 5 bases, leaving 9 bases between them. Germline lookup yields CDR1 MNHEY and CDR2 SVGEGT. DNA of the CDR3: TGTGCCAGCAGTCGCGTTCAAACTGAAGCTTTCTTT. It yields the protein CASSRVQTEAFF.

The rearrangement uses TRBV6-5 and TRBJ1-1; a possible D gene is TRBD1 (5 bases). Trimming cost V 2 bases and J 1 base, with 8 bases left between them. The CDR3 extends over 14 amino acids. Germline V gives CDR1 MNHEY, CDR2 SVGAGI. This chain's CDR3 is CASSYRGRNTEAFF. CDR3 coding DNA: TGTGCCAGCAGTTACAGGGGTCGGAACACTGAAGCTTTCTTT.

The J gene is TRBJ1-1, the V gene TRBV7-2; possibly TRBD1 for D (6 bases). This CDR3 is 14 amino acids long. Between the trimmed V and J ends, which lost 1 base and 11 bases, there was a span of 17 bases. Germline assignment: CDR1 SGHTA and CDR2 FQGNSA. The chain's CDR3 is CASSLGPGGQGAFF. The CDR3 DNA follows: TGTGCCAGCAGCTTAGGCCCGGGGGGTCAGGGGGCTTTCTTT.

This chain joins TRBV4-3 and TRBJ1-1, with D perhaps matching TRBD1 (5 bases). Germline CDR1 is LGHNA and CDR2 is YSLEER. V lost 0 bases and J 5 bases, leaving 13 bases between the germline ends. The CDR3 runs to 15 residues. Written as DNA, the CDR3 is TGCGCCAGCAGCCAAGAAGGGGCAGGGCGAACTGAAGCTTTCTTT. This gives the protein CASSQEGAGRTEAFF.

This chain connects TRBV3-1 (or the pseudogene TRBV3-2) to TRBJ1-5, with unresolved D. With 1 base removed from V and 10 bases from J, the gap between germline ends came to 14 bases. Germline V CDR1 and CDR2: LGHDT, YNNKEL (reference sequence). The CDR3 covers 14 residues. CDR3 sequence reads: CASSQGEEAQPQHF. DNA for the CDR3: TGTGCCAGCAGCCAAGGGGAGGAGGCTCAACCCCAGCATTTT.

CDR3 protein: CASSQVTSGTSGRGEQFF. The CDR3 nucleotides read TGCGCCAGCAGCCAAGTGACCTCCGGGACTAGCGGGAGAGGGGAGCAGTTCTTC. The chain carries TRBV4-1 and TRBJ2-1, with TRBD2 identical over 14 bases. Germline loops: CDR1 MGHRA, CDR2 YSYEKL. CDR3 size: 18 residues. V lost 1 base, J lost 10 bases, and 12 bases stayed unmatched.

The chain has TRBV6-2 or TRBV6-3 and TRBJ2-2, with a tentative D call TRBD1 (5 bases). The ends were cut back, 0 bases at V and 4 bases at J, with 15 bases in the middle. Germline CDR1 MNHEY, CDR2 SVGEGT. This CDR3 has 17 residues. The chain's CDR3 is CASSYSPGRVGTGELFF. The CDR3 DNA sequence: TGTGCCAGCAGTTACTCCCCAGGGCGTGTAGGCACCGGGGAGCTGTTTTTT.

The chain has TRBV6-1 and TRBJ2-5; 9 bases map to TRBD2. CDR1 and CDR2 (germline): MNHNS, SASEGT. The ends lost 0 bases at V and 4 bases at J; junction bases unmatched: 3. The CDR3 runs to 15 residues. CDR3 loop: CASSEASGSVETQYF. CDR3 bases: TGTGCCAGCAGTGAAGCTAGCGGGAGTGTAGAGACCCAGTACTTC.

V is TRBV19 and J is TRBJ2-4, with 7 bases aligning to TRBD2. Losses at the gene ends were 6 bases for V and 1 base for J; bases not matched to a gene: 6. Germline CDR1 reads LNHDA; CDR2 reads SQIVND (reference sequence). CDR3 size: 15 residues. The CDR3 DNA sequence: TGTGCCAGTAGGGGGGGAGGGGCCGCCAAAAACATTCAGTACTTC. Protein product: CASRGGGAAKNIQYF.

The chain has TRBV29-1 and TRBJ2-7, with 7 bases aligning to TRBD1. Germline assignment: CDR1 SQVTM and CDR2 ANQGSEA. J lost 3 bases, V lost 1 base, and 18 bases had no gene match. The CDR3 contains 18 residues. The CDR3 sequence: CSVEGGTEVGKGIYEQYF. Written as DNA, the CDR3 is TGCAGCGTTGAAGGGGGGACAGAAGTAGGGAAAGGGATCTACGAGCAGTACTTC.

The chain employs TRBV28 and TRBJ1-2; 7 nucleotides agree with TRBD1. Per the germline V gene, CDR1 is MDHEN and CDR2 is SYDVKM. The CDR3 covers 15 residues. After removal of 6 bases from V and 6 bases from J, the junction contained 13 bases not matched to a gene. The CDR3 DNA sequence: TGTGCCAGCAGAAAAAGAGGGGGCCAAACTAATGGCTACACCTTC. Translation gives CASRKRGGQTNGYTF.

For the CDR3, the DNA is TGTGCCAGCAGCGTAGAATCGGCAGGCGAGCAGTACTTC. Its translation: CASSVESAGEQYF. The rearrangement links TRBV9 to TRBJ2-7; D remains ambiguous. Germline loops: CDR1 SGDLS, CDR2 YYNGEE. This CDR3 contains 13 residues. Trimming removed 0 bases from V and 6 bases from J, with 10 bases in between.